These 30 T cell receptor beta chains came from one sample sequenced in a study of T-cell reconstitution after alpha-beta-depleted transplantation in children. Library preparation (for TCRbeta) was performed with unique molecular identifiers. In TCRdb, the PCR reads were re-called with MiXCR into one record per CDR3 protein. The table records fewer than 400,000 distinct CDR3 sequences, over 20% of them present only once. The material sequenced was PBMCs from the stem cell graft donor, taken from the stem cell graft. Receptor source: a human donor who donated a stem cell graft to a child with acute myeloid leukemia.

V gene TRBV7-3 combines with J gene TRBJ2-3, with D perhaps matching TRBD1 or TRBD2 (5 bases each). The V gene lost 5 bases and the J gene lost 0 bases, with 15 bases spanning the gap. CDR1 and CDR2 (germline): SGHTA, FQGTGA. There are 16 residues in the CDR3. The CDR3 loop is CASSQGASRSTDTQYF. The CDR3 bases are TGTGCCAGCAGCCAAGGGGCTAGCCGAAGCACAGATACGCAGTATTTT.

The chain carries TRBV5-1 and TRBJ2-1; tentative D call: TRBD2 (5 bases). V lost 7 bases, J lost 5 bases, and 16 bases lay in between. This CDR3 comprises 14 residues. From germline, CDR1 is SGHRS and CDR2 YFSETQ. As DNA, the CDR3 is TGCGCCAGCGGCCCGGCTAGCACACACAATGAGCAGTTCTTC. It encodes CASGPASTHNEQFF.

In this sample, this clonotype turned up a few times. The chain employs TRBV11-2 and TRBJ2-2; 7 bases are shared with TRBD2. The CDR3 covers 16 residues. From germline, CDR1 is SGHAT and CDR2 FQNNGV. Trimming cost V 2 bases and J 4 bases; bases outside gene matches: 7. The CDR3 loop reads CASSLPGTKFTGELFF. The CDR3 bases are TGTGCCAGCAGCTTACCGGGGACTAAGTTCACCGGGGAGCTGTTTTTT.

This clonotype was detected many times. The J gene is TRBJ2-5, the V gene TRBV12-3 or TRBV12-4, with D tentatively TRBD1 (5 bases). Trimming took off 1 base at V and 8 bases at J, with 14 bases between the two ends. This CDR3 is 14 amino acids long. In DNA form, the CDR3 reads TGTGCCAGCAGTTTAGGAGGTGGGGCGGCCACCCAGTACTTC. Translation gives CASSLGGGAATQYF.

This clonotype was observed many times. This chain joins TRBV6-6 and TRBJ2-7; 8 nucleotides match TRBD1. Trimming removed 6 bases from V and 3 bases from J; junction bases left unmatched: 1. Germline V CDR1 and CDR2: MNHNY, SVGAGI (reference sequence). The CDR3 runs to 12 residues. CDR3 region: CASRDRDYEQYF. CDR3 nucleotide sequence: TGTGCCAGCAGGGACAGGGACTACGAGCAGTACTTC.

This clonotype showed up just a few times. The gene calls are TRBV6-1 and TRBJ2-2, with TRBD2 matching 8 bases. CDR3 length equals 17 residues. Germline CDR1 and CDR2: MNHNS and SASEGT. With 5 bases clipped from V and 4 bases from J, the junction kept 12 bases outside the gene matches. The CDR3 loop reads CASSPTPPGLATGELFF. CDR3 bases: TGTGCCAGCAGTCCAACTCCCCCCGGACTAGCCACCGGGGAGCTGTTTTTT.

The V call is TRBV6-2 or TRBV6-3, the J call TRBJ1-6; 8 bases align to TRBD1. With V trimmed by 4 bases and J by 9 bases, 8 bases remained unmatched. Germline V gene data show CDR1 as MNHEY and CDR2 as SVGEGT. CDR3 size: 15 residues. The CDR3 loop reads CASSSPGQVPSPLHF. Here the CDR3 DNA reads TGTGCCAGCAGTTCCCCGGGACAGGTCCCTTCACCCCTCCACTTT.

This clonotype was detected ten times or more. The chain is built from TRBV20-1 and TRBJ2-3, with a tentative D call TRBD2 (6 bases). Looked up from germline, CDR1 is DFQATT and CDR2 is SNEGSKA (reference sequence). Trimming pared 5 bases from V and 6 bases from J, leaving 24 bases between. There are 16 residues in the CDR3. This CDR3 is CSAQIGLLKGWDTQYF. In DNA form, the CDR3 reads TGCAGTGCTCAAATTGGACTATTAAAGGGGTGGGATACGCAGTATTTT.

This clonotype was recorded at least ten times. This sequence joins TRBV29-1 and TRBJ1-2; D is uncertain. The V and J ends lost 1 base and 12 bases respectively, with 12 bases between them. The germline CDR1 and CDR2 sequences are SQVTM and ANQGSEA. This CDR3 contains 11 residues. CDR3 sequence (DNA): TGCAGCGTTGAAGGTGGGAGTCTGGACACCTTC. Its translation: CSVEGGSLDTF.

Many counts were recorded for this clonotype. This chain links TRBV15 with TRBJ2-1, with a tentative D call TRBD2 (6 bases). V lost 1 base, J lost 7 bases, and 8 bases lay in between. Germline assignment: CDR1 LNHNV and CDR2 YYDKDF (reference sequence). This CDR3 is 13 amino acids long. CDR3 residues: CATSRGLVNEQFF. CDR3 nucleotides: TGTGCCACCAGCAGAGGACTAGTGAATGAGCAGTTCTTC.

V gene TRBV6-2 or TRBV6-3 combines with J gene TRBJ2-1, with D tentatively TRBD1 or TRBD2 (5 bases each). The CDR3 is 11 amino acids. Trimming removed 6 bases from V and 10 bases from J, with 10 bases in between. Germline V gene lookup returns CDR1 MNHEY and CDR2 SVGEGT. The CDR3 region has the DNA TGTGCCAGCAGCCACGGGACGGAGCAGTTCTTC. It codes for CASSHGTEQFF.

The rearrangement links TRBV5-6 to TRBJ2-1; D may be TRBD2 (6 bases). Germline V lookup: CDR1 SGHDT, CDR2 YYEEEE. V dropped 3 bases and J dropped 9 bases, with 19 bases sitting between them. CDR3 length equals 15 residues. The DNA of the CDR3 is TGTGCCAGCAGCTCGTCGGGGGTCCCTATGCGTGAGCAGTTCTTC. This gives the protein CASSSSGVPMREQFF. The variable domain in full, with the rest retrieved from reference TRBV5-6 and TRBJ2-1, is DAGVTQSPTHLIKTRGQQVTLRCSPKSGHDTVSWYQQALGQGPQFIFQYYEEEERQRGNFPDRFSGHQFPNYSSELNVNALLLGDSALYLCASSSSGVPMREQFFGPGTRLTVL.

This clonotype was seen a handful of times. The V and J genes are TRBV5-1 and TRBJ2-5; TRBD1 is a possible D gene (5 bases). The CDR3 sequence is 15 residues long. CDR1 and CDR2 (germline): SGHRS, YFSETQ. Between the trimmed V and J ends, which lost 4 bases and 6 bases, there was a span of 19 bases. CDR3 coding DNA: TGCGCCAGCAGCCTTCTAGGTCATATGGACAAGACCCAGTACTTC. Translating gives CASSLLGHMDKTQYF.

This clonotype occurred a few times. The V gene is TRBV5-1, the J gene TRBJ1-6; perhaps TRBD1 as D (6 bases). Germline-derived CDR1 and CDR2 are SGHRS and YFSETQ. Trimming took off 1 base at V and 5 bases at J, with 16 bases between the two ends. This CDR3 has 17 residues. The CDR3 is CASSLSGQGTNNSPLHF. The CDR3 DNA sequence: TGCGCCAGCAGCTTGAGCGGCCAGGGGACAAATAATTCACCCCTCCACTTT.

DNA of the CDR3: TGTGCCAGCAGCTTGGATGTGGGTAGTGAGACCCAGTACTTC. It specifies CASSLDVGSETQYF. The chain combines TRBV5-6 with TRBJ2-5; D not certain. Trimming removed 0 bases from V and 5 bases from J, with 11 bases in between. CDR1 and CDR2 (germline): SGHDT, YYEEEE. This CDR3 spans 14 amino acids.

This chain connects TRBV7-2 to TRBJ1-1, with 10 bases lining up with TRBD1. V trimming: 5 bases; J trimming: 6 bases; junction bases outside the gene matches: 6. This CDR3 comprises 14 residues. Germline V gene sequence: CDR1 SGHTA, CDR2 FQGNSA. The CDR3 DNA follows: TGTGCCAGCAGCGTAGGGACAGGGGAGCCTGAAGCTTTCTTT. Residues: CASSVGTGEPEAFF.

The V gene is TRBV12-3 or TRBV12-4, the J gene TRBJ1-1, with a possible D match to TRBD1 (5 bases). This CDR3 contains 11 residues. V gave up 3 bases and J gave up 10 bases, with 9 bases separating them. CDR3 coding DNA: TGTGCCAGCAGTTTTAGGGGTGCAGCTTTCTTT. Amino acids: CASSFRGAAFF.

The chain couples TRBV7-3 to TRBJ2-2; 11 bases are shared with TRBD2. V lost 5 bases to trimming and J lost 7 bases; unmatched junction nucleotides: 9. The V gene's germline CDR1 is SGHTA and CDR2 FQGTGA. The CDR3 is 16 amino acids. This CDR3 reads CASSPLAGGPNGELFF. The DNA for the CDR3 is TGTGCCAGCAGCCCCTTAGCGGGAGGGCCGAACGGGGAGCTGTTTTTT.

This clonotype has ten or more counts. CDR3 residues: CSARSPQGLAGANEQFF. The CDR3 nucleotides read TGCAGTGCTAGATCCCCTCAGGGGCTAGCGGGAGCCAATGAGCAGTTCTTC. The V call is TRBV20-1, the J call TRBJ2-1; the match to TRBD2 covers 10 bases. The J segment lost 6 bases and the V segment lost 2 bases, leaving 13 bases of the junction unmatched. Germline CDR1 is DFQATT and CDR2 is SNEGSKA (reference sequence). There are 17 residues in the CDR3.

This clonotype was seen many times. The chain is built from TRBV7-3 and TRBJ2-7, with TRBD2 matching 9 bases. J was trimmed by 3 bases and V by 1 base; bases with no gene match: 4. The CDR3 spans 15 residues. Germline V gene sequence: CDR1 SGHTA, CDR2 FQGTGA. The CDR3 here is CASSLIAGDNYEQYF. The CDR3 DNA is TGTGCCAGCAGCTTAATAGCGGGAGATAACTACGAGCAGTACTTC.

This clonotype appeared a few times. The chain employs TRBV28 and TRBJ2-7, with D tentatively TRBD1 (6 bases). The V gene's germline CDR1 is MDHEN and CDR2 SYDVKM. Trimming took off 3 bases at V and 0 bases at J, with 12 bases between the two ends. This CDR3 has 15 amino acids. CDR3 coding DNA: TGTGCCAGCAGTTTCAGGGGTAAGAGCTCCTACGAGCAGTACTTC. Its translation: CASSFRGKSSYEQYF.

The chain uses TRBV11-3 and TRBJ2-3; D may be TRBD1 (5 bases). This CDR3 comprises 15 residues. The ends were cut back, 2 bases at V and 4 bases at J, with 13 bases in the middle. CDR1 is SGHNT and CDR2 is YENEEA in the germline V gene. DNA for the CDR3: TGTGCCAGCAGCTTACGACAGATTCAGTCAGATACGCAGTATTTT. As protein: CASSLRQIQSDTQYF.

This clonotype was detected only a few times. V usage is TRBV4-1 and J usage is TRBJ2-1; 12 bases map to TRBD2. The V gene's germline CDR1 is MGHRA and CDR2 YSYEKL. After removal of 0 bases from V and 5 bases from J, the junction contained 11 bases not matched to a gene. The CDR3 sequence is 19 residues long. The CDR3 is CASSQEGSRLAGEHNEQFF. The CDR3 bases are TGCGCCAGCAGCCAAGAGGGGTCTAGACTAGCGGGAGAGCACAATGAGCAGTTCTTC.

In this sample, this clonotype turned up many times. The genes are TRBV5-6 and TRBJ2-3; 9 bases line up with TRBD1. Germline V gene sequence: CDR1 SGHDT, CDR2 YYEEEE. The CDR3 spans 14 residues. Trimming cost V 3 bases and J 3 bases; bases outside gene matches: 2. CDR3 sequence: CASSWGQGTDTQYF. CDR3 nucleotide sequence: TGTGCCAGCAGCTGGGGACAGGGTACAGATACGCAGTATTTT.

This clonotype showed up just a few times. The chain uses TRBV5-6 and TRBJ2-3; 14 positions agree with TRBD2. The V gene end was trimmed by 2 bases and the J gene end by 3 bases; junction bases not matched to a gene: 2. CDR1 is SGHDT, CDR2 YYEEEE, per germline. There are 16 residues in the CDR3. CDR3 coding DNA: TGTGCCAGCAGCTTAGGGACTAGCGGGGGAACAGATACGCAGTATTTT. Protein product: CASSLGTSGGTDTQYF.

The DNA for the CDR3 is TGTGCCAGCAGTCGACTACTCGATACGCAGTATTTT. Amino acid sequence: CASSRLLDTQYF. The chain combines TRBV28 with TRBJ2-3, with a tentative D call TRBD2 (5 bases). With 5 bases removed from V and 6 bases from J, the gap between germline ends came to 9 bases. The CDR3 runs to 12 residues. Germline-derived CDR1 and CDR2 are MDHEN and SYDVKM.

This clonotype was picked up a small number of times. The chain combines TRBV12-3 or TRBV12-4 with TRBJ2-3, with 14 bases matching TRBD2. The length of the CDR3 is 16 residues. V gave up 5 bases and J gave up 3 bases; unmatched junction bases: 4. CDR3 sequence (DNA): TGTGCCAGCAGTCCCGGGACTAGCGGGAGAACAGATACGCAGTATTTT. This sequence encodes CASSPGTSGRTDTQYF.

CDR3 amino acids: CASSSSGGPLYEQYF. CDR3 nucleotide sequence: TGTGCCAGCAGCTCCTCGGGAGGGCCCCTTTACGAGCAGTACTTC. V usage is TRBV11-2 and J usage is TRBJ2-7; 8 bases align to TRBD2. Losses at the gene ends were 4 bases for V and 4 bases for J; bases not matched to a gene: 9. The CDR3 covers 15 residues. CDR1 is SGHAT, CDR2 FQNNGV, per germline.

The chain links TRBV4-2 to TRBJ2-7; 11 nucleotides align to TRBD2. With 0 bases clipped from V and 4 bases from J, the junction kept 2 bases outside the gene matches. The CDR3 covers 15 residues. Germline CDR1 is LGHNA and CDR2 is YNFKEQ. The CDR3 reads CASSQDPSGRYEQYF. CDR3 nucleotide sequence: TGTGCCAGCAGCCAAGACCCTAGCGGGAGGTACGAGCAGTACTTC.

J is TRBJ2-3 and V is TRBV9; 12 positions agree with TRBD2. Germline assignment: CDR1 SGDLS and CDR2 YYNGEE. Trimming took 4 bases from V and 0 from J; bases not matched to a gene: 12. The CDR3 spans 19 residues. The chain's CDR3 is CASSPLLAGLAGSTDTQYF. CDR3 DNA sequence: TGTGCCAGCAGCCCTCTACTAGCGGGACTAGCGGGTAGCACAGATACGCAGTATTTT.